The clone carrying this TCR beta chain was seen more than once but under ten times. The CDR3 sequence is 16 residues long. Germline CDR1 reads DFQATT; CDR2 reads SNEGSKA (reference sequence). With 2 bases clipped from V and 0 bases from J, the junction kept 4 bases outside the gene matches. The data were taken from a study of blood T cells in healthy people across ages. A second 7 to 11 cycle PCR used barcoded and J-beta primers. TCRdb reprocessed the 5' RACE reads with MiXCR, giving one entry per CDR3 protein. The table has about 670,000 distinct CDR3 sequences, approximately 40% seen once. The receptor was derived from a man of 80 years or more in good health. The gene calls are TRBV20-1 and TRBJ2-1; 10 bases are shared with TRBD2. The specimen was blood. The DNA for the CDR3 is TGCAGTGCTAGATCAGCTAGCGGGAGCTCCTACAATGAGCAGTTCTTC. Encoded protein: CSARSASGSSYNEQFF.